A selection of T cell receptor beta chains follows, all from one sample in a study of CD4 T cells in relation to SARS-CoV-2 and coronaviruses. The antigens these receptors bind are not known. Using immunoSEQ multiplex PCR, the repertoire was profiled, and TCRdb retains in-frame clones only, with some absent. Here the sample spans almost 30,000 clones, around three quarters being singletons. The sequencing input was CD4+ T cells from PBMCs, cultured in vitro. These receptors came from a human donor in good health. Each CDR3 is given with its conserved first and last residue. D genes are given only for firm matches. The size entry is marked missing in some rows and otherwise reads once, few, many or a size class.

- - 17 TRBJ2-6 TRBV9 TGTGCCAGCTATGGTTCGCAGGGGTCCTCTGGGGCCAACGTCCTGACTTTC CASYGSQGSSGANVLTF
- TRBD1 13 TRBJ2-7 TRBV5-4 TGTGCCAGCAGCCGGGGACAGGGATACGAGCAGTACTTC CASSRGQGYEQYF
- - 13 TRBJ1-1 TRBV10-3 TGTGCCATCAGTGAACAGACGAACACTGAAGCTTTCTTT CAISEQTNTEAFF
- - 14 TRBJ2-3 TRBV3-1/TRBV3-2 TGTGCCAGCAGCCAAGAGGCGAGCACAGATACGCAGTATTTT CASSQEASTDTQYF
- - 12 TRBJ2-4 TRBV3-1/TRBV3-2 TGTGCCAGCAGCCAAGCTGGGAACATTCAGTACTTC CASSQAGNIQYF
- TRBD2 16 TRBJ2-7 TRBV27 TGTGCCAGCAGTCCGCGGCTAGCGGGGGCCTCCTACGAGCAGTACTTC CASSPRLAGASYEQYF
- - 14 TRBJ2-7 TRBV3-1/TRBV3-2 TGTGCCAGCAGCCGGGTGGGAGGCGCCTACGAGCAGTACTTC CASSRVGGAYEQYF
once - 14 TRBJ1-3 TRBV7-9 TGTGCCAGCAGCGACCTAGGCTCTGGAAACACCATATATTTT CASSDLGSGNTIYF
- - 13 TRBJ2-1 TRBV29-1 TGCAGCGTGGGATCAGACCAGACCTATGAGCAGTTCTTC CSVGSDQTYEQFF
- - 16 TRBJ1-1 TRBV4-1 TGCGCCAGCAGCCAATACATATTTCGGGGAGGCACTGAAGCTTTCTTT CASSQYIFRGGTEAFF
- - 13 TRBJ1-4 TRBV6-1 TGTGCCAGCAGTGAAGGGTGGAGGGAAAAACTGTTTTTT CASSEGWREKLFF
- - 17 TRBJ1-4 TRBV7-9 TGTGCCAGCGATAAAGGCACGGCAACCGCAACTAATGAAAAACTGTTTTTT CASDKGTATATNEKLFF
few TRBD1 19 TRBJ1-3 TRBV7-8 TGTGCCAGCAGCTTACTGAGTACAGGGGCATCCATCTCTGGAAACACCATATATTTT CASSLLSTGASISGNTIYF
few - 18 TRBJ1-4 TRBV14 TGTGCCAGCAGCCAAGAAGGGGGATGGCAGGGCGTAGGTGAAAAACTGTTTTTT CASSQEGGWQGVGEKLFF
- - 15 TRBJ1-2 TRBV4-3 TGCGCCAGCAGCCAAGCACTCCTTTACGCGAATGGCTACACCTTC CASSQALLYANGYTF
- TRBD1 13 TRBJ1-1 TRBV28 TGTGCCAGCAGTACAGGGGTAGGAACTGAAGCTTTCTTT CASSTGVGTEAFF
- TRBD1 17 TRBJ1-5 TRBV2 TGTGCCAGCAGTGACCAGGGGGGCTTGTATAGCAATCAGCCCCAGCATTTT CASSDQGGLYSNQPQHF
once - 12 TRBJ1-2 TRBV12-3/TRBV12-4 TGTGCCAGCAGTTTAACTGGGCTTGGCTACACCTTC CASSLTGLGYTF
few - 15 TRBJ1-6 TRBV30 TGTGCCTGGAAATCGGAAAGGCTAGCTTATTCACCCCTCCACTTT CAWKSERLAYSPLHF
- - 13 TRBJ1-2 TRBV19 TGTGCCAGTAGCCTTGGAGCGGGGCATGGCTACACCTTC CASSLGAGHGYTF
- - 14 TRBJ2-7 TRBV11-2 TGTGCCAGCAGCTCATGGTCGAGCTCCTACGAGCAGTACTTC CASSSWSSSYEQYF
- - 15 TRBJ2-2 TRBV6-2/TRBV6-3 TGTGCCAGCAGTCACGGGGCCTGGGGCACCGGGGAGCTGTTTTTT CASSHGAWGTGELFF
- - 15 TRBJ2-2 TRBV6-5 TGTGCCAGCAGTTACTTGGACAGTTATACCGGGGAGCTGTTTTTT CASSYLDSYTGELFF
- - 13 TRBJ2-2 TRBV4-3 TGCGCCAGCAGACCCCCGGGTCCCGGGGAGCTGTTTTTT CASRPPGPGELFF
once - 14 TRBJ1-5 TRBV5-6 TGTGCCAGCAGGGCAGGGACGGTTGATCAGCCCCAGCATTTT CASRAGTVDQPQHF
- - 14 TRBJ1-1 TRBV6-1 TGTGCCAGCAGTGAATTACGCGGGAACACTGAAGCTTTCTTT CASSELRGNTEAFF
few TRBD1 14 TRBJ2-7 TRBV5-4 TGTGCCAGCAGCTTAGGACAGGCCGCGGGCGAGCAGTACTTC CASSLGQAAGEQYF
- - 14 TRBJ1-1 TRBV5-1 TGCGCCAGCAGTCGAGCAAGAGGGAACACTGAAGCTTTCTTT CASSRARGNTEAFF
- TRBD2 19 TRBJ2-5 TRBV5-5 TGTGCCAGCAGCCCCCGATGGACTAGCGGGAGGAGGAACCAAGAGACCCAGTACTTC CASSPRWTSGRRNQETQYF
- TRBD1 15 TRBJ2-5 TRBV7-9 TGTGCCAGCAGCTATGGACAGGGGTTTCAAGAGACCCAGTACTTC CASSYGQGFQETQYF
- TRBD1 14 TRBJ1-2 TRBV9 TGTGCCAGCAGCACTAGACAGGGTCAGGGTGGCTACACCTTC CASSTRQGQGGYTF
- - 14 TRBJ2-7 TRBV19 TGTGCCAGTAGTATCGGGGCTGATGCCTACGAGCAGTACTTC CASSIGADAYEQYF